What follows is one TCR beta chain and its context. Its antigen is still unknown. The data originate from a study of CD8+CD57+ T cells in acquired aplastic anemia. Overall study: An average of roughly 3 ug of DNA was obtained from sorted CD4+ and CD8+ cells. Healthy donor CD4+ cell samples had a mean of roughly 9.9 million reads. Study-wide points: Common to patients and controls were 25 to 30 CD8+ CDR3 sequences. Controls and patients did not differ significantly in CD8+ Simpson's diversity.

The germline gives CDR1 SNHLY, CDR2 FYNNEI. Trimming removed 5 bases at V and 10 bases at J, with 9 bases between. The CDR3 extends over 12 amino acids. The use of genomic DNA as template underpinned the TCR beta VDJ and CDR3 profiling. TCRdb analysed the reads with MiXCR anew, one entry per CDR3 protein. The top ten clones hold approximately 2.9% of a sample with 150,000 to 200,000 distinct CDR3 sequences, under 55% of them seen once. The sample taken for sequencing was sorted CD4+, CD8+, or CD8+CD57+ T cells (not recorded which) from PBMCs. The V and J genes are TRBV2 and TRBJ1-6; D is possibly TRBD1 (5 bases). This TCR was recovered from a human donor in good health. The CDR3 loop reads CASSHRDSPLHF. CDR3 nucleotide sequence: TGTGCCAGCAGTCACCGGGACTCACCCCTCCACTTT.